Each of the 20 T cell receptor beta chains below was sequenced from the same sample in a study of PD-1 blockade in classical Hodgkin lymphoma. Time point defined: cycle 4 day 1 (C4D1), after 5 to 7 weeks of nivolumab. Each patient's relapse followed autologous stem cell transplantation, and brentuximab vedotin exposure varied. The protocol was immunoSEQ multiplex PCR, while the TCRdb copy is restricted to in-frame clones and leaves out a portion. The table shows 40,000 to 65,000 clones, with approximately 86% occurring only once. The sample here was peripheral blood mononuclear cells (PBMCs), taken before the fourth cycle of nivolumab. The source is a human donor with classical Hodgkin lymphoma.

The chain joins TRBV2 to TRBJ2-1; D ambiguous. Trimming removed 7 bases at V and 3 bases at J, with 7 bases between. The CDR3 is made up of 12 amino acids. Germline loops: CDR1 SNHLY, CDR2 FYNNEI. As DNA, the CDR3 is TGTGCCAGCATGCCCAGCTACAATGAGCAGTTCTTC. Its protein is CASMPSYNEQFF.

V and J are TRBV20-1 and TRBJ2-7; D uncertain. Trimming pared 0 bases from V and 8 bases from J, leaving 5 bases between. Germline V CDR1 and CDR2: DFQATT, SNEGSKA (reference sequence). The CDR3 consists of 10 residues. DNA of the CDR3: TGCAGTGCTAGAGAGGGCCAGCAGTACTTC. It yields the protein CSAREGQQYF.

The chain carries TRBV14 and TRBJ2-5, with 8 nucleotides matching TRBD1. CDR1 is SGHDN and CDR2 is FVKESK in the germline V gene. J lost 5 bases, V lost 3 bases, and 11 bases had no gene match. The length of the CDR3 is 16 residues. CDR3 coding DNA: TGTGCCAGCAGCCACGACCGGACAGGGTCGGTGGAGACCCAGTACTTC. Its protein product is CASSHDRTGSVETQYF. Looking up the rest from reference TRBV14 and TRBJ2-5 gives the full variable domain: EAGVTQFPSHSVIEKGQTVTLRCDPISGHDNLYWYRRVMGKEIKFLLHFVKESKQDESGMPNNRFLAERTGGTYSTLKVQPAELEDSGVYFCASSHDRTGSVETQYFGPGTRLLVL.

The chain links TRBV18 to TRBJ1-5; 8 bases align to TRBD1. The CDR3 spans 18 residues. V dropped 3 bases and J dropped 0; count of bases not matched to a gene: 10. CDR1 is KGHSH, CDR2 LQKENI, per germline. The CDR3 region is CASSPTGTGFISNQPQHF. The CDR3 DNA follows: TGTGCCAGCTCACCTACGGGGACAGGCTTTATTAGCAATCAGCCCCAGCATTTT.

In its sample, this clone was seen a few times. V and J are TRBV28 and TRBJ2-1; 8 bases are shared with TRBD2. In germline, CDR1 is MDHEN, CDR2 SYDVKM. V shed 3 bases, J shed 4 bases, and the junction held 17 bases outside the gene matches. The CDR3 consists of 19 residues. The CDR3 region has the DNA TGTGCCAGCAGTTTCACTAAATCCTCAGCGGGGGTGATTTACAATGAGCAGTTCTTC. This encodes CASSFTKSSAGVIYNEQFF.

The rearrangement joins TRBV18 to TRBJ2-2; 10 nucleotides align to TRBD1. In germline, CDR1 is KGHSH, CDR2 LQKENI. J was trimmed by 3 bases and V by 3 bases; bases with no gene match: 13. CDR3 length: 19 residues. This chain's CDR3 is CASSPTERRDRGDTGELFF. The CDR3 bases are TGTGCCAGCTCACCGACTGAACGTAGGGACAGGGGTGACACCGGGGAGCTGTTTTTT.

This clone has a single count. The chain combines TRBV5-1 with TRBJ2-2; D perhaps matches TRBD1 (7 bases). The germline V gene has CDR1 SGHRS and CDR2 YFSETQ. Trimming stripped 0 bases from V and 2 bases from J, with 14 bases between. This CDR3 is built from 17 residues. The CDR3 loop reads CASSLGRDRFNTGELFF. The CDR3 nucleotides are TGCGCCAGCAGCTTGGGGCGGGACAGATTTAACACCGGGGAGCTGTTTTTT.

V is TRBV6-6 and J is TRBJ2-1; D is unclear. Trimming took off 6 bases at V and 7 bases at J, with 7 bases between the two ends. Per the germline V gene, CDR1 is MNHNY and CDR2 is SVGAGI (reference sequence). There are 11 residues in the CDR3. CDR3 DNA: TGTGCCAGCAGACGAATAAATGAGCAGTTCTTC. Amino acids: CASRRINEQFF.

In the case of this clone: At one of its ends the junction is not consistent with the germline gene, which may arise from a read error. The J gene is TRBJ2-7, the V gene TRBV2; 7 bases line up with TRBD2. The CDR3 has 12 residues. Germline V gives CDR1 SNHLY, CDR2 FYNNEI. CDR3 DNA: TGTGCCAGCAGTGGGGAGGGGCTCATTGGAGACTTC. It encodes CASSGEGLIGDF.

The rearrangement links TRBV28 to TRBJ1-2; 9 bases fit TRBD1. This CDR3 is 14 amino acids long. The germline gives CDR1 MDHEN, CDR2 SYDVKM. After removal of 5 bases from V and 6 bases from J, the junction contained 7 bases not matched to a gene. For the CDR3, the DNA is TGTGCCAGCAGTCCACCCACAGGGGGCAATGGCTACACCTTC. The encoded protein is CASSPPTGGNGYTF.

The chain recombines TRBV29-1 with TRBJ2-3; TRBD1 is a possible D gene (5 bases). CDR1 and CDR2 from the germline V gene are SQVTM and ANQGSEA. Trimming pared 0 bases from V and 3 bases from J, leaving 19 bases between. CDR3 length: 17 residues. In nucleotides, the CDR3 is TGCAGCGTTGAAGATAGTGCAGGGCTTTTTAGGACAGATACGCAGTATTTT. The encoded protein is CSVEDSAGLFRTDTQYF.

This clone showed up just once. The chain links TRBV15 to TRBJ2-7, with D unresolved. V dropped 1 base and J dropped 3 bases, with 16 bases sitting between them. Germline V gives CDR1 LNHNV, CDR2 YYDKDF (reference sequence). The CDR3 contains 16 residues. CDR3 in amino acids: CATSRGSGRGVYEQYF. CDR3 DNA sequence: TGTGCCACCAGCAGAGGTTCTGGTCGAGGTGTCTACGAGCAGTACTTC.

This chain joins TRBV9 and TRBJ2-7; the D is unclear. The CDR3 spans 13 residues. V dropped 3 bases and J dropped 0 bases, with 7 bases sitting between them. The germline CDR1 and CDR2 sequences are SGDLS and YYNGEE. CDR3 loop: CASSDGYSYEQYF. In DNA, the CDR3 is TGTGCCAGCAGCGATGGCTACTCCTACGAGCAGTACTTC.

This chain uses TRBV18 with TRBJ1-4; 9 bases agree with TRBD1. V shed 3 bases, J shed 0 bases, and the junction held 2 bases outside the gene matches. Germline lookup yields CDR1 KGHSH and CDR2 LQKENI. The CDR3 extends over 16 amino acids. CDR3: CASSPGQGATNEKLFF. CDR3 DNA: TGTGCCAGCTCACCGGGACAGGGAGCAACTAATGAAAAACTGTTTTTT.

The chain has TRBV6-1 and TRBJ2-7; 8 nucleotides align to TRBD1. The ends lost 2 bases at V and 3 bases at J; junction bases unmatched: 18. CDR3 length: 19 residues. The germline CDR1 and CDR2 sequences are MNHNS and SASEGT. CDR3 bases: TGTGCCAGCAGTGAATATTGGCCGTATTGGACAGGGCTGAGCTACGAGCAGTACTTC. It encodes CASSEYWPYWTGLSYEQYF.

This sequence joins TRBV29-1 and TRBJ2-2; TRBD1 aligns across 8 bases. The germline V gene has CDR1 SQVTM and CDR2 ANQGSEA. The CDR3 is 13 amino acids. V trimming: 6 bases; J trimming: 6 bases; junction bases outside the gene matches: 6. CDR3 amino acids: CSVSTGVAGELFF. The CDR3 nucleotides are TGCAGCGTCTCGACAGGGGTGGCCGGGGAGCTGTTTTTT.

The chain uses TRBV28 and TRBJ2-1; no reliable D call. The CDR3 covers 14 residues. Trimming stripped 8 bases from V and 0 bases from J, with 11 bases between. Germline CDR1 MDHEN, CDR2 SYDVKM. This CDR3 reads CASHQQSSYNEQFF. Here the CDR3 DNA reads TGTGCCAGCCACCAGCAGAGCTCCTACAATGAGCAGTTCTTC.

The chain combines TRBV28 with TRBJ2-1, with TRBD1 matching 8 bases. Losses at the gene ends were 1 base for V and 6 bases for J; bases not matched to a gene: 14. In germline, CDR1 is MDHEN, CDR2 SYDVKM. The CDR3 runs 18 residues. CDR3 amino acids: CASSLLRVRDRSRNEQFF. For the CDR3, the DNA is TGTGCCAGCAGTTTATTACGGGTCCGGGACAGGAGTCGCAATGAGCAGTTCTTC.

The V gene is TRBV27, the J gene TRBJ2-7, with D perhaps TRBD2 (6 bases). This CDR3 spans 14 amino acids. CDR1 MNHEY and CDR2 SMNVEV come from the germline V gene (reference sequence). The germline V and J ends were trimmed by 2 bases and 1 base, with 9 bases remaining between them. The CDR3 region is CASSLKDYSYEQYF. The CDR3 DNA sequence: TGTGCCAGCAGTTTAAAGGACTATTCCTACGAGCAGTACTTC.

V gene TRBV28 combines with J gene TRBJ2-7; D unresolved. Between the trimmed V and J ends, which lost 5 bases and 4 bases, there was a span of 12 bases. The CDR3 extends over 13 amino acids. Per germline, CDR1 MDHEN and CDR2 SYDVKM. The CDR3 DNA reads TGTGCCAGCAGTCTCGAACAGAGTTACGAGCAGTACTTC. Protein product: CASSLEQSYEQYF.